This T cell receptor beta chain stems from a study of blood T cells in healthy people across ages. Peripheral blood samples of 9.5 to 10 milliliters were drawn from each donor. This clonotype showed up many times. Its antigen is not identified. A second roughly 7 to 12 cycle PCR used barcoded and J-beta primers. One entry per CDR3 protein results from TCRdb running MiXCR on the 5' RACE reads. The repertoire includes some 640,000 distinct CDR3 sequences, about 30% of them detected once, and 15% to 18% sits in the top ten. Overall study results and limits: Long-lived donors carried more naive CD4+ cells and greater diversity than aged donors.

There are 13 residues in the CDR3. From germline, CDR1 is SQVTM and CDR2 ANQGSEA. Trimming took 4 bases from V and 0 from J, leaving 10 bases between them. Specimen: blood. The gene calls are TRBV29-1 and TRBJ2-7; D is perhaps TRBD1 or TRBD2 (5 bases each). The sequence was obtained from a woman of 80 years or more in good health. The CDR3 DNA is TGCAGCGTTGGGGACCGCCGCTCCTACGAGCAGTACTTC. As protein: CSVGDRRSYEQYF.